This T cell receptor (beta chain) was recovered during a study of T cell responses to AZD1222 COVID-19 vaccine. Study summary: Pooling of second doses given at about 4 or about 12 weeks was done. Study observations and caveats: Spike-specific TCR repertoires showed rising breadth and depth after two AZD1222 doses. Only a handful of AZD1222 recipients, several in all, had baseline seropositivity. White British ancestry dominated among donors, who included more females, and clonal diversity was possibly underestimated.

Trimming took 0 bases from V and 5 from J, leaving 5 bases between them. The germline V gene has CDR1 LNHNV and CDR2 YYDKDF (reference sequence). The length of the CDR3 is 13 residues. Turning to this clone: Its antigen is as yet unknown.

The method was immunoSEQ multiplex PCR; TCRdb's version includes in-frame clones alone and lacks a portion of them. The sample lists about 57,000 clones, approximately 83% seen once, with approximately 15% in the top ten. Sequencing used peripheral blood, obtained on day 0 of AZD1222 vaccination. The TCR was taken from an adult in good health. The rearrangement joins TRBV15 to TRBJ1-3; D not certain. The CDR3 nucleotides are TGTGCCACCAGCAGAGACCACCGAAACACCATATATTTT. Encoded protein: CATSRDHRNTIYF.